The following is a TCR beta chain sequence with its context. The CDR3 loop spans 13 amino acids. V was pared by 1 base and J by 8 bases, with 11 bases between. The data belong to a study of blood T cell repertoires in COVID-19. Across the study: T cells, B-cell-depleted T cells, or PBMCs supplied cDNA or gDNA.

Original analysis: For nucleated cells, counts were estimated from reference gene primer amplification. TCRdb keeps only in-frame clones here, not all; method: immunoSEQ multiplex PCR. D and trimming come from the DNA, and the V and J calls and clone size come from that table. Among around 60,000 clones listed, 80% to 95% were seen once. Sequences were obtained from peripheral blood. This TCR was sampled from a woman aged 80 or over with active COVID-19. This chain joins TRBV12-3 or TRBV12-4 and TRBJ1-2, with unresolved D. This chain's CDR3 is CASSLVAQTGYTF. In DNA form, the CDR3 reads TGTGCCAGCAGTTTAGTTGCACAGACAGGCTACACCTTC.